The source of this T cell receptor beta chain is a study of patients and donors after allogeneic stem cell transplantation. TCRdb analysed the RT-PCR reads with MiXCR anew, one entry per CDR3 protein. The profile shows approximately 99,000 distinct CDR3 sequences, roughly 37% of them singletons. Germline values: CDR1 MNHEY, CDR2 SVGEGT. This CDR3 is built from 17 residues. Trimming shortened V by 6 bases and J by 4 bases, and 22 bases separated the two germline ends. The sequenced material came from blood, either unsorted or a sorted T cell fraction (not recorded which). J is TRBJ2-1 and V is TRBV6-2 or TRBV6-3; maybe TRBD2 (6 bases). This TCR came from a human donor who was either an allogeneic HSCT recipient or a stem cell or donor lymphocyte infusion donor (not recorded which). It is not recorded whose cells these are; they may come from a transplant donor. CDR3 region: CASRPRTWRALYNEQFF. Written as DNA, the CDR3 is TGTGCCAGCAGGCCCCGAACGTGGAGGGCCCTTTACAATGAGCAGTTCTTC.